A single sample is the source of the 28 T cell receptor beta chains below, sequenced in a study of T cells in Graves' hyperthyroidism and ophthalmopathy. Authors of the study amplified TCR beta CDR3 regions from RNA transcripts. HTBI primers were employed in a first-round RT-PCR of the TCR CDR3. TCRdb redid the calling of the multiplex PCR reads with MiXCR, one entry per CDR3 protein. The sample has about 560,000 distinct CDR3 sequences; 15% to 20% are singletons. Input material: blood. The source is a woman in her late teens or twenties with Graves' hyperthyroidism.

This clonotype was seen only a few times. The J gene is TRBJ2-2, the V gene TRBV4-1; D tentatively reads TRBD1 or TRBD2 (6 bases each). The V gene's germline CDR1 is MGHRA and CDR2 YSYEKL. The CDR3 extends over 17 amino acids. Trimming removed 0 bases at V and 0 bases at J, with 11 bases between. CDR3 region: CASSQDTGRTNTGELFF. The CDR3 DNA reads TGCGCCAGCAGCCAAGATACAGGGAGGACGAACACCGGGGAGCTGTTTTTT.

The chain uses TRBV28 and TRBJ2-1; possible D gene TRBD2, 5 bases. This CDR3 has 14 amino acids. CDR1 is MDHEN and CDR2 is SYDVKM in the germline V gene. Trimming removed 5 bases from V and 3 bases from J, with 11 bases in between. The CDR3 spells CASSRGDGYNEQFF. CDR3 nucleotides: TGTGCCAGCAGTCGGGGAGATGGCTACAATGAGCAGTTCTTC. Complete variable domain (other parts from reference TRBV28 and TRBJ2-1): DVKVTQSSRYLVKRTGEKVFLECVQDMDHENMFWYRQDPGLGLRLIYFSYDVKMKEKGDIPEGYSVSREKKERFSLILESASTNQTSMYLCASSRGDGYNEQFFGPGTRLTVL.

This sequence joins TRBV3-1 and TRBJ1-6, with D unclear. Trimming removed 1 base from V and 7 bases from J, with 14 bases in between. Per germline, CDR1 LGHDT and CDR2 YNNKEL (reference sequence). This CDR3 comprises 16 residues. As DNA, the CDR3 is TGTGCCAGCAGCCAAGCCGACGCGGTGGTAAATTCACCCCTCCACTTT. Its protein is CASSQADAVVNSPLHF.

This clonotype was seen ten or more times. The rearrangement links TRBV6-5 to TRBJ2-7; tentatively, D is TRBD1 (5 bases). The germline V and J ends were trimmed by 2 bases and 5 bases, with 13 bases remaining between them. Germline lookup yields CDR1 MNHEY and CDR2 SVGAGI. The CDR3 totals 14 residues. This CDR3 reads CASSYGRAENEQYF. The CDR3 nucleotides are TGTGCCAGCAGTTACGGCAGGGCAGAAAACGAGCAGTACTTC.

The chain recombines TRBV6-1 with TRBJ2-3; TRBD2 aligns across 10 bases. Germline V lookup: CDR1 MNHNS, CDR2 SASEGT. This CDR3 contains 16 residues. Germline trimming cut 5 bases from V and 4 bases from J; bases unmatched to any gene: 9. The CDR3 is CASSYTSGVGADTQYF. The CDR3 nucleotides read TGTGCCAGCAGTTATACTAGCGGGGTTGGCGCAGATACGCAGTATTTT.

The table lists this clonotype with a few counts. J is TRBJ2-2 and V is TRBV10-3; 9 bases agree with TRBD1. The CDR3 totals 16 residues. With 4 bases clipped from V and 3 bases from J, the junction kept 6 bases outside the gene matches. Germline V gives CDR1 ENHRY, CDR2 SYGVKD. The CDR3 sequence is CAISGDRVEDTGELFF. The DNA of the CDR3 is TGTGCCATCAGTGGGGACAGGGTTGAGGACACCGGGGAGCTGTTTTTT.

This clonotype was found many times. The CDR3 loop is CASSDHRTVAKNIQYF. The CDR3 DNA sequence: TGTGCCAGCAGCGACCACCGCACCGTAGCCAAAAACATTCAGTACTTC. V usage is TRBV7-9 and J usage is TRBJ2-4; D unclear. V lost 5 bases and J lost 0, with 14 bases in between. CDR3 length: 16 residues. Looked up from germline, CDR1 is SEHNR and CDR2 is FQNEAQ (reference sequence). The whole variable domain, remainder taken from reference TRBV7-9 and TRBJ2-4, is DTGVSQNPRHKITKRGQNVTFRCDPISEHNRLYWYRQTLGQGPEFLTYFQNEAQLEKSRLLSDRFSAERPKGSFSTLEIQRTEQGDSAMYLCASSDHRTVAKNIQYFGAGTRLSVL.

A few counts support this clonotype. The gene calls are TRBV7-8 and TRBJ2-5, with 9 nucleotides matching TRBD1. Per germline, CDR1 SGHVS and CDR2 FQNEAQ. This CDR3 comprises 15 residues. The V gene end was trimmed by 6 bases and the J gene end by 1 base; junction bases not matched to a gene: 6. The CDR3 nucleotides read TGTGCCAGCAGACCCGGGACAGGGACCCAAGAGACCCAGTACTTC. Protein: CASRPGTGTQETQYF.

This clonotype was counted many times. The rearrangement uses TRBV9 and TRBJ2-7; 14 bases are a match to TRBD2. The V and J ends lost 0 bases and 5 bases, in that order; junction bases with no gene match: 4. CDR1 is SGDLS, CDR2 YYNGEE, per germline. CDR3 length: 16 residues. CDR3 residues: CASSVGEGLAGDEQYF. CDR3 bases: TGTGCCAGCAGCGTAGGTGAGGGACTAGCGGGAGACGAGCAGTACTTC.

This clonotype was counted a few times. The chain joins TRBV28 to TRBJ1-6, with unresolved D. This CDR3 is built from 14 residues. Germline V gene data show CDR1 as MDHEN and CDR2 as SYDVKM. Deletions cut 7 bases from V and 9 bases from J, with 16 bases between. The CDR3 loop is CASKTGTAGSPLHF. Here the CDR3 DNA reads TGTGCCAGCAAAACGGGTACTGCTGGTTCACCCCTCCACTTT.

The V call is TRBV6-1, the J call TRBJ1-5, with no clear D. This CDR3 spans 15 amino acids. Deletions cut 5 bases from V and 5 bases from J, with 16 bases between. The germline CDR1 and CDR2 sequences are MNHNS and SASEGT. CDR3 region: CASSLMWVKDQPQHF. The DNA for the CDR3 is TGTGCCAGCAGTCTGATGTGGGTAAAGGATCAGCCCCAGCATTTT.

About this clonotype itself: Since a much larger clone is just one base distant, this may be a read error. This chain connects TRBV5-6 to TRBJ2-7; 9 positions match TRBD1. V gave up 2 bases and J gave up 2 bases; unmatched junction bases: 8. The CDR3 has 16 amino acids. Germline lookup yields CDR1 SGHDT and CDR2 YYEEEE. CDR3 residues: CASSFGDRDVPYEQYF. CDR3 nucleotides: TGTGCCAGCAGCTTTGGGGACAGGGATGTTCCCTACGAGCAGTACTTC.

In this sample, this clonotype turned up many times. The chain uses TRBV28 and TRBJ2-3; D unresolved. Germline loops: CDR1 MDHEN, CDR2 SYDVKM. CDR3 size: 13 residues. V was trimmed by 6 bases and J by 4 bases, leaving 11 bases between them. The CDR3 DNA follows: TGTGCCAGCAGCCCCGATCCGGCAGATACGCAGTATTTT. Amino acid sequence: CASSPDPADTQYF.

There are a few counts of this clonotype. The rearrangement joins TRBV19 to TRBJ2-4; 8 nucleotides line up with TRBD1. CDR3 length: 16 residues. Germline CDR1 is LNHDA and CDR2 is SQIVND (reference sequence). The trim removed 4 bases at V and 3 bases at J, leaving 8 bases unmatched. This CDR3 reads CASSTGQGSDKNIQYF. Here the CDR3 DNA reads TGTGCCAGTAGTACCGGACAGGGTTCTGACAAAAACATTCAGTACTTC.

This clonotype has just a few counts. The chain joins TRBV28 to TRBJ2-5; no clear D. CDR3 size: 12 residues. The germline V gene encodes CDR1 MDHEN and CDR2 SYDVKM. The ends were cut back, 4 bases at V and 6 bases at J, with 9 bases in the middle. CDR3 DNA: TGTGCCAGCAGTTCCCAGAGCCAGACCCAGTACTTC. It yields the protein CASSSQSQTQYF.

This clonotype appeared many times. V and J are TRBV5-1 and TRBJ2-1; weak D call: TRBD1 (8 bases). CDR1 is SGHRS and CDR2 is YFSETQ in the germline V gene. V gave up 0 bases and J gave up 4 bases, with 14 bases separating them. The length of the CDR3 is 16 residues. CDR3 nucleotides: TGCGCCAGCAGCTTGGGAGACAGGGGAGGGTACAATGAGCAGTTCTTC. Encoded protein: CASSLGDRGGYNEQFF.

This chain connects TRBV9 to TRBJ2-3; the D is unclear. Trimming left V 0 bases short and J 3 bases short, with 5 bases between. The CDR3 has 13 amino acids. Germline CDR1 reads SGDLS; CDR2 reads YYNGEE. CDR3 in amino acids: CASSVGQTDTQYF. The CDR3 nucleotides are TGTGCCAGCAGCGTAGGGCAGACAGATACGCAGTATTTT.

The CDR3 nucleotides read TGTGCCAGCAGCCCTCGAGAGTACTACGAGCAGTACTTC. It encodes CASSPREYYEQYF. The genes are TRBV3-1 and TRBJ2-7; D is unclear. The CDR3 totals 13 residues. Trimming pared 4 bases from V and 3 bases from J, leaving 10 bases between. The V gene's germline CDR1 is LGHDT and CDR2 YNNKEL (reference sequence).

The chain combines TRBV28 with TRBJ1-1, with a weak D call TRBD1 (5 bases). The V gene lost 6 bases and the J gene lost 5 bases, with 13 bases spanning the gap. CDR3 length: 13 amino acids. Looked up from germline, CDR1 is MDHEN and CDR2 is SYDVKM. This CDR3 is CASRLPGFTEAFF. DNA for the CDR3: TGTGCCAGCAGACTCCCAGGGTTTACTGAAGCTTTCTTT.

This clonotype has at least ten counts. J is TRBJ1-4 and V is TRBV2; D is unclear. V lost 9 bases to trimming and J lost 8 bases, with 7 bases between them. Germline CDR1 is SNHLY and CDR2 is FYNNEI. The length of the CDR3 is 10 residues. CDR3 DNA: TGTGCCAGTTTTAGGGAAAAACTGTTTTTT. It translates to CASFREKLFF.

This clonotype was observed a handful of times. The CDR3 DNA reads TGTGCCAGCATTTTGACAGGGGTCGACACTGAAGCTTTCTTT. As protein: CASILTGVDTEAFF. The J gene is TRBJ1-1, the V gene TRBV12-3 or TRBV12-4; 8 bases are shared with TRBD1. The trim removed 7 bases at V and 3 bases at J, leaving 7 bases unmatched. The CDR3 is 14 amino acids.

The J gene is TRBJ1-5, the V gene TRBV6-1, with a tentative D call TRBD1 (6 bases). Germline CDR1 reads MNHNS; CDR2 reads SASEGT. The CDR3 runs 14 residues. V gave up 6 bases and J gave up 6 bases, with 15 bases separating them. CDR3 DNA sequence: TGTGCCAGCAGGGGACCTGGACAGTTTCAGCCCCAGCATTTT. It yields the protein CASRGPGQFQPQHF.

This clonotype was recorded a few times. The CDR3 reads CSVREGLVTGELFF. The CDR3 DNA reads as TGCAGCGTTCGTGAGGGGCTCGTCACCGGGGAGCTGTTTTTT. This chain links TRBV29-1 with TRBJ2-2, with D possibly being TRBD1 or TRBD2 (5 bases each). The germline V gene has CDR1 SQVTM and CDR2 ANQGSEA. The CDR3 has 14 amino acids. V was trimmed by 5 bases and J by 4 bases, leaving 14 bases between them.

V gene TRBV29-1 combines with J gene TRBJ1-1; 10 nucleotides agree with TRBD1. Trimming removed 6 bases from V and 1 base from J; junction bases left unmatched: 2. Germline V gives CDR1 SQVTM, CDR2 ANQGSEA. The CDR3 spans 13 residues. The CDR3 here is CSVRTGGNTEAFF. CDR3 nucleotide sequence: TGCAGCGTCCGGACAGGGGGGAACACTGAAGCTTTCTTT. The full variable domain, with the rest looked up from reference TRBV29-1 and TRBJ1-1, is SAVISQKPSRDICQRGTSLTIQCQVDSQVTMMFWYRQQPGQSLTLIATANQGSEATYESGFVIDKFPISRPNLTFSTLTVSNMSPEDSSIYLCSVRTGGNTEAFFGQGTRLTVV.

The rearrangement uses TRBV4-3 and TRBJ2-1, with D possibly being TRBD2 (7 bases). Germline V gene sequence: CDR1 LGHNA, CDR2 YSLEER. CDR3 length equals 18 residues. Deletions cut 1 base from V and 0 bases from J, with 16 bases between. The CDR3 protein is CASSQGRGGGLSYNEQFF. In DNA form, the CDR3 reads TGCGCCAGCAGCCAAGGGAGGGGCGGGGGCCTCTCCTACAATGAGCAGTTCTTC.

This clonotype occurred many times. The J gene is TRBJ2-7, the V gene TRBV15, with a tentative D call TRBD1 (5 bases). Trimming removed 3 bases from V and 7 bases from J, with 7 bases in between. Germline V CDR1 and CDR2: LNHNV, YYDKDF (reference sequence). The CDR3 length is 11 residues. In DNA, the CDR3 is TGTGCCACCAGCAGTAGGGGTGAGCAGTACTTC. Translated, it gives CATSSRGEQYF.

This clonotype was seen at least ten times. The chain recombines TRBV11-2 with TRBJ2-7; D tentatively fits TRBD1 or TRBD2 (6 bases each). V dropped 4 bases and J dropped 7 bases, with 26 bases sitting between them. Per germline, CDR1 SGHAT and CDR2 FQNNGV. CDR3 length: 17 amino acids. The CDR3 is CASSSSMGGPQGREQYF. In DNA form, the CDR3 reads TGTGCCAGCAGCTCATCAATGGGGGGCCCCCAAGGTAGGGAGCAGTACTTC.

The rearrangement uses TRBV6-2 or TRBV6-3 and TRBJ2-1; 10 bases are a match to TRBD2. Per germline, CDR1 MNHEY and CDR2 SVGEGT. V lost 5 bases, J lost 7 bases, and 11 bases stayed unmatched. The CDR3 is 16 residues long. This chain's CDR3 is CASSTYSSGSRNEQFF. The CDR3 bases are TGTGCCAGCAGTACCTACTCTAGCGGGAGTAGGAATGAGCAGTTCTTC.